This is a list of T cell receptor beta chains from one sample in a study of T cell changes during pregnancy in multiple sclerosis. The table came from immunoSEQ multiplex PCR; TCRdb's copy has only in-frame clones and leaves some out. Found here are tens of thousands of clones, around 93% of them singletons; the top ten hold around 2.5%. Sequenced here: peripheral blood, sampled in the third trimester of pregnancy. The receptors originated from a female donor with multiple sclerosis, enrolled in a pregnancy study. CDR3s include the opening cysteine and the closing phenylalanine or tryptophan. A D gene is named only where the DNA matches it firmly. The listing skips clone size in some rows; elsewhere it reads once, few, many or a size class.

>TRBD1|TRBV6-1|.|TRBJ2-1
CASSVQGANEQFF
TGTGCCAGCAGTGTACAGGGGGCGAATGAGCAGTTCTTC
>TRBD2|TRBV27|.|TRBJ2-1
CAAGRGGANFNEQFF
TGTGCCGCCGGGAGGGGGGGCGCGAATTTCAATGAGCAGTTCTTC
>.|TRBV7-3|.|TRBJ2-1
CASSAARDWQDEQFF
TGTGCCAGCAGCGCTGCACGGGACTGGCAAGATGAGCAGTTCTTC
>TRBD1|TRBV6-1|few|TRBJ1-5
CASKRDRANQPQHF
TGTGCCAGCAAACGGGACAGGGCCAATCAGCCCCAGCATTTT
>.|TRBV11-2|once|TRBJ1-1
CASSPAAPRNPLNTEAFF
TGTGCCAGCAGCCCGGCCGCCCCGAGGAACCCTCTGAACACTGAAGCTTTCTTT
>TRBD2|TRBV5-4|.|TRBJ2-1
CASSLVPSGGAGEQFF
TGTGCCAGCAGCTTGGTTCCTAGCGGGGGGGCCGGGGAGCAGTTCTTC
>.|TRBV11-2|once|TRBJ2-7
CASSLNPTLHF
TGTGCCAGCAGCTTAAACCCTACTCTCCACTTC
>.|TRBV18|.|TRBJ1-2
CASSPPVGHYGYTF
TGTGCCAGCTCACCACCCGTGGGGCACTATGGCTACACCTTC
>.|TRBV5-1|.|TRBJ1-2
CASRKGGANYGYTF
TGCGCCAGCCGTAAAGGGGGAGCTAACTATGGCTACACCTTC
>TRBD2|TRBV4-1|.|TRBJ2-7
CASSQTRRTSGGAGEQYF
TGCGCCAGCAGCCAAACCCGACGGACTAGCGGGGGGGCTGGCGAGCAGTACTTC
>TRBD2|TRBV5-6|.|TRBJ2-1
CASSRGLAGGNEQFF
TGTGCCAGCAGCAGGGGACTAGCGGGGGGGAATGAGCAGTTCTTC
>.|TRBV11-2|.|TRBJ2-2
CASSLGTPGELFF
TGTGCCAGCAGCTTAGGGACACCCGGGGAGCTGTTTTTT
>TRBD1|TRBV9|.|TRBJ1-2
CASSVSGTGSEGYTF
TGTGCCAGCAGCGTCTCCGGGACAGGGAGCGAAGGCTACACCTTC
>TRBD2|TRBV5-4|few|TRBJ2-1
CASSIGSSGGGEQFF
TGTGCCAGCAGCATTGGGTCTAGCGGGGGGGGAGAGCAGTTCTTC
>.|TRBV7-3|.|TRBJ1-5
CASSLMGRGNQPQHF
TGTGCCAGCAGCTTAATGGGCAGGGGCAATCAGCCCCAGCATTTT
>.|TRBV30|.|TRBJ2-7
CAWSGSGAEQYF
TGTGCCTGGAGTGGGTCTGGGGCCGAGCAGTACTTC
>.|TRBV5-5|.|TRBJ1-4
CASSMAAVFNEKLFF
TGTGCCAGCAGCATGGCGGCGGTCTTTAATGAAAAACTGTTTTTT
>.|TRBV14|.|TRBJ1-2
CASSKEGRPFYGYTF
TGTGCCAGCAGCAAAGAGGGCAGGCCGTTCTATGGCTACACCTTC
>TRBD1|TRBV6-6|once|TRBJ1-1
CASSYYSGTADTEAFF
TGTGCCAGCAGTTACTATTCCGGGACAGCGGACACTGAAGCTTTCTTT
>.|TRBV4-1|.|TRBJ1-1
CASSRRGETGETEAFF
TGCGCCAGCAGCCGTCGCGGGGAGACTGGGGAAACTGAAGCTTTCTTT
>.|TRBV5-1|.|TRBJ1-1
CASSLESTGATEAFF
TGCGCCAGCAGCCTGGAGTCGACAGGTGCCACTGAAGCTTTCTTT
>.|TRBV11-2|.|TRBJ2-1
CASSLYRGAQFF
TGTGCCAGCAGCTTATACCGGGGGGCCCAGTTCTTC
>.|TRBV5-1|once|TRBJ1-1
CASSSDTTNTEAFF
TGCGCCAGCAGCTCGGACACCACGAACACTGAAGCTTTCTTT
>.|TRBV7-2|.|TRBJ1-1
CASSLAGRGTEAFF
TGTGCCAGCAGCTTAGCCGGTCGGGGGACTGAAGCTTTCTTT
>.|TRBV11-3|.|TRBJ1-1
CASSPSSDTEAFF
TGTGCCAGCAGCCCGTCCTCGGACACTGAAGCTTTCTTT
>.|TRBV4-1|few|TRBJ1-1
CASSLYMNTEAFF
TGCGCCAGCAGCCTTTACATGAACACTGAAGCTTTCTTT
>TRBD1|TRBV5-1|.|TRBJ1-2
CASSSGTGAYGYTF
TGCGCCAGCAGCTCCGGGACAGGGGCCTATGGCTACACCTTC
>.|TRBV5-8|.|TRBJ1-2
CASSLSGSEIYGYTF
TGTGCCAGCAGCTTGTCCGGCAGCGAAATCTATGGCTACACCTTC
>.|TRBV25-1|.|TRBJ1-1
CASSDWQGNTEAFF
TGTGCCAGCAGTGATTGGCAGGGGAACACTGAAGCTTTCTTT
>.|TRBV6-1|.|TRBJ1-4
CASEVPNEKLFF
TGTGCCAGCGAGGTGCCTAATGAAAAACTGTTTTTT
>.|TRBV27|once|TRBJ2-7
CASSQGQYEQYF
TGTGCCAGCAGTCAGGGTCAATACGAGCAGTACTTC
>TRBD1|TRBV7-8|.|TRBJ2-1
CASSLPGQGRINEQFF
TGTGCCAGCAGCTTACCGGGACAGGGGAGGATTAATGAGCAGTTCTTC
>.|TRBV7-3|.|TRBJ2-3
CASSFLGDTQYF
TGTGCCAGCAGCTTCCTTGGCGATACGCAGTATTTT
>.|TRBV7-2|.|TRBJ1-1
CASSLSRGNTEAFF
TGTGCCAGCAGCTTAAGTAGGGGAAACACTGAAGCTTTCTTT
>.|TRBV7-6|.|TRBJ1-2
CASSLDPWEGYTF
TGTGCCAGCAGCCTCGACCCCTGGGAGGGCTACACCTTC
>TRBD2|TRBV18|.|TRBJ2-7
CASSPVYGEGLSYEQYF
TGTGCCAGCTCACCAGTGTACGGGGAGGGCCTCTCCTACGAGCAGTACTTC
>.|TRBV18|.|TRBJ1-1
CASSPPRGNTEAFF
TGTGCCAGCTCACCACCGAGAGGGAACACTGAAGCTTTCTTT
>.|TRBV5-1|.|TRBJ1-5
CASSLRTENQPQHF
TGCGCCAGCAGCCTAAGGACAGAAAATCAGCCCCAGCATTTT
>TRBD1|TRBV5-1|.|TRBJ2-3
CASSTPGQAADTQYF
TGCGCCAGCAGCACACCGGGACAGGCCGCAGATACGCAGTATTTT
>.|TRBV2|.|TRBJ2-2
CASSEYWGVGTGELFF
TGTGCCAGCAGTGAATATTGGGGAGTGGGCACCGGGGAGCTGTTTTTT
>TRBD1|TRBV6-5|.|TRBJ2-3
CASTAGGRTDTQYF
TGTGCCAGCACCGCAGGGGGCAGGACAGATACGCAGTATTTT
>TRBD1|TRBV7-7|.|TRBJ2-5
CASSSGTGASVGEETQYF
TGTGCTAGCAGCTCCGGGACAGGGGCCTCGGTCGGAGAAGAGACCCAGTACTTC
>.|TRBV2|.|TRBJ1-2
CASSANDYGYTF
TGTGCCAGCAGTGCTAATGACTATGGCTACACCTTC
>.|TRBV29-1|.|TRBJ2-5
CSVEDRRQGTREQYF
TGCAGCGTTGAAGATCGGAGACAGGGGACGCGGGAGCAGTACTTC
>.|TRBV29-1|once|TRBJ2-7
CSVGGLTGQYEQYF
TGCAGCGTTGGAGGGCTGACAGGACAGTACGAGCAGTACTTC
>TRBD1|TRBV6-5|.|TRBJ1-2
CASSYSRAGGYGYTF
TGTGCCAGCAGTTACTCTCGGGCAGGGGGCTATGGCTACACCTTC
>TRBD1|TRBV18|.|TRBJ2-7
CASSQLPGQAPYEQYF
TGTGCCAGCTCACAACTACCGGGACAGGCCCCCTACGAGCAGTACTTC
>.|TRBV18|.|TRBJ1-2
CASSPVGTANYGYTF
TGTGCCAGCTCACCGGTTGGTACGGCTAACTATGGCTACACCTTC
>.|TRBV2|.|TRBJ1-2
CAIKGWGGRPYGYTF
TGTGCCATAAAAGGGTGGGGGGGTCGCCCCTATGGCTACACCTTC
>TRBD2|TRBV11-3|.|TRBJ2-1
CASSSPAGGQDNEQFF
TGTGCCAGCAGCTCGCCGGCGGGGGGGCAAGACAATGAGCAGTTCTTC
>TRBD1|TRBV15|.|TRBJ2-7
CATSRGTVQPYEQYF
TGTGCCACCAGCAGGGGGACAGTCCAACCCTACGAGCAGTACTTC
>TRBD2|TRBV7-8|.|TRBJ2-3
CASSWRLAGVTSTDTQYF
TGTGCCAGCAGCTGGAGACTAGCGGGGGTAACTAGCACAGATACGCAGTATTTT
>.|TRBV7-9|once|TRBJ2-5
CASIGGIAETQYF
TGTGCCAGCATCGGGGGTATAGCGGAGACCCAGTACTTC
>.|TRBV7-9|.|TRBJ2-7
CASSLVGTGNIYEQYF
TGTGCCAGCAGCTTAGTAGGTACAGGGAATATCTACGAGCAGTACTTC
>.|TRBV2|.|TRBJ1-4
CASSDGDNEKLFF
TGTGCCAGCAGTGACGGAGATAATGAAAAACTGTTTTTT